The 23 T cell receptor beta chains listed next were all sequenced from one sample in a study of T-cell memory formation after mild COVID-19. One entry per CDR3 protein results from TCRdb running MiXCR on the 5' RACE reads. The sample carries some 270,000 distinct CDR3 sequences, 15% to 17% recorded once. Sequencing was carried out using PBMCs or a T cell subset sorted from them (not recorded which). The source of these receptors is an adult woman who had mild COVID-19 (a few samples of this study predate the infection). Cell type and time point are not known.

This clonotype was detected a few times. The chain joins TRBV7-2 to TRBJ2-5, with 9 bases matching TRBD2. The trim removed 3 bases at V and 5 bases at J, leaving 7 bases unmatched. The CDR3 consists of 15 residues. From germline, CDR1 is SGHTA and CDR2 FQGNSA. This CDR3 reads CASSFISGSGETQYF. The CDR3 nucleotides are TGTGCCAGCAGCTTTATTAGCGGGAGCGGGGAGACCCAGTACTTC.

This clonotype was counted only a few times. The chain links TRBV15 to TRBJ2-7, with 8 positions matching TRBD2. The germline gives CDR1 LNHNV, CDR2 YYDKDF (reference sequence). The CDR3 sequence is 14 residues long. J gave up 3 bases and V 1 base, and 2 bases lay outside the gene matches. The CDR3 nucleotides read TGTGCCACCAGCAGAGTCGGGGGGGGCTACGAGCAGTACTTC. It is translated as CATSRVGGGYEQYF. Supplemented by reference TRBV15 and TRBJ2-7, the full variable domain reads DAMVIQNPRYQVTQFGKPVTLSCSQTLNHNVMYWYQQKSSQAPKLLFHYYDKDFNNEADTPDNFQSRRPNTSFCFLDIRSPGLGDTAMYLCATSRVGGGYEQYFGPGTRLTVT.

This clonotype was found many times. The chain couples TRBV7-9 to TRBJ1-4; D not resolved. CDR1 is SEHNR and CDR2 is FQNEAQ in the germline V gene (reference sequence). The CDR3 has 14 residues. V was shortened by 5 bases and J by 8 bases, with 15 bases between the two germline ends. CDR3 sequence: CASSQNLDGEKLFF. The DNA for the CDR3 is TGTGCCAGCAGCCAGAACTTGGACGGCGAAAAACTGTTTTTT.

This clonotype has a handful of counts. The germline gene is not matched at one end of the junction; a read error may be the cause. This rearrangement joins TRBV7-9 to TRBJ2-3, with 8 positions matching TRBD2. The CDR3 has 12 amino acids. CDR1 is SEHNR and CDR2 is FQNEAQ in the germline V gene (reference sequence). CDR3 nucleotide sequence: TGTGCCAGCAGTCTAGGCGGGGGGCCATCGGATTTT. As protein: CASSLGGGPSDF.

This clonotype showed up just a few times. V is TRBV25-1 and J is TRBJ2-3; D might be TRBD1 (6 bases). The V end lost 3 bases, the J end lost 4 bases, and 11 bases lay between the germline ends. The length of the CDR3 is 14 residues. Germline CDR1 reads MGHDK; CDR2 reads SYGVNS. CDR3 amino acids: CASSDTGSADTQYF. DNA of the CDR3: TGTGCCAGCAGTGATACAGGGAGCGCAGATACGCAGTATTTT.

The CDR3 protein is CASSLREAAGELFF. The DNA for the CDR3 is TGTGCCAGCAGTTTACGGGAGGCTGCCGGGGAGCTGTTTTTT. This rearrangement joins TRBV12-3 or TRBV12-4 to TRBJ2-2, with 7 bases aligning to TRBD2. J was trimmed by 6 bases and V by 2 bases; bases with no gene match: 3. There are 14 residues in the CDR3.

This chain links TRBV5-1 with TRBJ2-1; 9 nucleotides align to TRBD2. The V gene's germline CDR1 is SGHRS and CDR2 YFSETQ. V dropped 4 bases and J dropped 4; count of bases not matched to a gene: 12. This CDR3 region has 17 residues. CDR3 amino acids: CASSPAGGLAGYNEQFF. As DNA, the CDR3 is TGCGCCAGCAGCCCGGCGGGGGGACTAGCTGGATACAATGAGCAGTTCTTC.

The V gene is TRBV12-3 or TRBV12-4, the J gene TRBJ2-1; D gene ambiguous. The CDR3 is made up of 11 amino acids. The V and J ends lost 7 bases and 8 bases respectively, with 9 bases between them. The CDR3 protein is CASMISHEQFF. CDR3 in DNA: TGTGCCAGCATGATTTCCCATGAGCAGTTCTTC.

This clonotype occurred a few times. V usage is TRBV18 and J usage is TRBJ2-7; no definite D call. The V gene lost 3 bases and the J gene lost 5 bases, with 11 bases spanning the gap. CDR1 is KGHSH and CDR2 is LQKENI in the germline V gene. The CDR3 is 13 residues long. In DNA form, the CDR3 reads TGTGCCAGCTCACCCTCGACTCTCGACGAGCAGTACTTC. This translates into CASSPSTLDEQYF.

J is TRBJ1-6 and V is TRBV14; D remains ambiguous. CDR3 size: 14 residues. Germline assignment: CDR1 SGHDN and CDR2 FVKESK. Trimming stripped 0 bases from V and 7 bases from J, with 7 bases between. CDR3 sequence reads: CASSQDYKNSPLHF. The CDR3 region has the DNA TGTGCCAGCAGCCAAGATTACAAGAATTCACCCCTCCACTTT.

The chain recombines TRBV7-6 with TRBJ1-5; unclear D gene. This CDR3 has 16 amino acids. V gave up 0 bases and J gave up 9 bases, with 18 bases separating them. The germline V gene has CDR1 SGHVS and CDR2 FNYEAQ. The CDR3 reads CASSLAGLGGLSPQHF. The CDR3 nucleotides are TGTGCCAGCAGCTTAGCTGGTCTCGGCGGACTCTCGCCCCAGCATTTT.

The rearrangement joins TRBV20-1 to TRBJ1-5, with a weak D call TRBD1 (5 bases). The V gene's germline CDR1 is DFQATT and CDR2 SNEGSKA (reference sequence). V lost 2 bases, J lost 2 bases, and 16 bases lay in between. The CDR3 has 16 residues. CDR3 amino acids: CSARPGGVFGNQPQHF. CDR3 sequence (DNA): TGCAGTGCTAGACCGGGGGGGGTTTTTGGCAATCAGCCCCAGCATTTT.

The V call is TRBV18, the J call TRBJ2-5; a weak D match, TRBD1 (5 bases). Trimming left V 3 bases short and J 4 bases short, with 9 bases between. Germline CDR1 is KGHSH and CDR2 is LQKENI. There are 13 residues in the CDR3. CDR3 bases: TGTGCCAGCTCACCGGGGCAATCAGAGACCCAGTACTTC. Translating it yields CASSPGQSETQYF.

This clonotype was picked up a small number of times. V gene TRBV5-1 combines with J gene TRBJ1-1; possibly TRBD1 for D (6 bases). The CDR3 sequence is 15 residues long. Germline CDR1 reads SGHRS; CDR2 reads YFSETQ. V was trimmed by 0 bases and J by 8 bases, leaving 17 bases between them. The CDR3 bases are TGCGCCAGCAGCTTGGTAAGGACAGATCTTGGGGAAGCTTTCTTT. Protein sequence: CASSLVRTDLGEAFF.

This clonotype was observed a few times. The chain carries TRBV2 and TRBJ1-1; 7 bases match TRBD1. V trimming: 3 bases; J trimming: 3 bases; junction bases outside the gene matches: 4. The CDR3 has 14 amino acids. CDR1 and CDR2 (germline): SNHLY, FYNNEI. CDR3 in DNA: TGTGCCAGCAGTGACCCGACAGGGTACACTGAAGCTTTCTTT. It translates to CASSDPTGYTEAFF.

The CDR3 region is CATNTDRINEQFF. CDR3 nucleotide sequence: TGTGCCACCAATACGGACAGAATCAATGAGCAGTTCTTC. V and J are TRBV15 and TRBJ2-1; D perhaps matches TRBD1 (6 bases). The V gene's germline CDR1 is LNHNV and CDR2 YYDKDF (reference sequence). The V and J ends lost 7 bases and 6 bases respectively, with 13 bases between them. The CDR3 has 13 residues.

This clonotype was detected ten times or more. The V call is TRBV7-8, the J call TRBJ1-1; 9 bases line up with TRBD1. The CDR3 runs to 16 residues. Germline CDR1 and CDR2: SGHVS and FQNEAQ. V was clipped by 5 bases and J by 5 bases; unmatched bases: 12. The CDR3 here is CASSKEGQGIGTEAFF. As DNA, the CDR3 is TGTGCCAGCAGCAAAGAGGGACAGGGAATAGGGACTGAAGCTTTCTTT.

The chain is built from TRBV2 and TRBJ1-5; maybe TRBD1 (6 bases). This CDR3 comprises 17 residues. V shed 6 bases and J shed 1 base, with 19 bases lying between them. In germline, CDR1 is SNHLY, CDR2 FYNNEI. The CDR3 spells CASSGWGGKASNQPQHF. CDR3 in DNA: TGTGCCAGCAGCGGATGGGGGGGCAAGGCAAGCAATCAGCCCCAGCATTTT.

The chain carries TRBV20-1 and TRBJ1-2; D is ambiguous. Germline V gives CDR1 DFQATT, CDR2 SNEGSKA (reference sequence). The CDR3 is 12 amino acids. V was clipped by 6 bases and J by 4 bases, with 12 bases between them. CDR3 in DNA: TGCAGTGCACAACCACCCGTCTATGGCTACACCTTC. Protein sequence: CSAQPPVYGYTF.

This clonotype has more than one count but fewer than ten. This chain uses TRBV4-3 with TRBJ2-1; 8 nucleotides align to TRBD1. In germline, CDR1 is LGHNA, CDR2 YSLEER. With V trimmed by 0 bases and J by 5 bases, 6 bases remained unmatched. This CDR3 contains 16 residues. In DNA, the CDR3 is TGCGCCAGCAGCCAAGATCCGGGACAGGCAGACAATGAGCAGTTCTTC. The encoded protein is CASSQDPGQADNEQFF.

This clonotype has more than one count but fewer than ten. The CDR3 sequence is CASSPKRAGGGNEQFF. The CDR3 nucleotides are TGTGCCAGCTCACCAAAGCGGGCAGGAGGTGGCAATGAGCAGTTCTTC. The chain employs TRBV18 and TRBJ2-1; maybe TRBD2 (6 bases). The length of the CDR3 is 16 residues. The V gene's germline CDR1 is KGHSH and CDR2 LQKENI. Between the trimmed V and J ends, which lost 2 bases and 6 bases, there was a span of 17 bases.

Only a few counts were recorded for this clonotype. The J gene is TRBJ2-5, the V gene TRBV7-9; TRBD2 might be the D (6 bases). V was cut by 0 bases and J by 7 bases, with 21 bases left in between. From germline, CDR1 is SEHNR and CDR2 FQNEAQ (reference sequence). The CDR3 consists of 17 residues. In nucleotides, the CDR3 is TGTGCCAGCAGCTTAGCCACTGACAGCGGGCTGAGGGGGACCCAGTACTTC. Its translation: CASSLATDSGLRGTQYF.

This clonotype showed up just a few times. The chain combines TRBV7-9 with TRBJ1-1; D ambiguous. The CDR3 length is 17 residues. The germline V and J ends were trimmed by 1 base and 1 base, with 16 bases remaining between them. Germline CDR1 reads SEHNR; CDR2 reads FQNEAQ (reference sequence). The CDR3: CASSLDGGSKQNTEAFF. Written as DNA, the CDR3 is TGTGCCAGCAGCTTAGACGGAGGCTCTAAACAGAACACTGAAGCTTTCTTT.